This T cell receptor (beta chain) is from a study of cytomegalovirus exposure and HLA in healthy donors. The CDR3 runs to 13 residues. V lost 8 bases and J lost 0, with 10 bases in between. CDR1 and CDR2 (germline): MNHNY, SVGAGI (reference sequence). Comments on this clone: Antigen: not known.

General study points: Researchers catalogued around 150 TCR beta chains as cytomegalovirus-associated. Many donors carried some public TCRs, although rarity characterized most TCR sequences.

Assay used: immunoSEQ multiplex PCR; TCRdb lists only in-frame clones, some missing. In the table there are about 160,000 clones, roughly 95% of which are singletons. The donors formed part of the roughly 120-subject validation cohort, distinct from the roughly 700-subject first cohort. This chain connects TRBV6-6 to TRBJ1-1; a weak D match, TRBD1 (6 bases). The receptor comes from a woman younger than 35 in good health and CMV-seronegative. What was sequenced was PBMCs. The CDR3 loop reads CASLGQLNTEAFF. The CDR3 DNA reads TGTGCCAGCCTCGGACAGTTGAACACTGAAGCTTTCTTT.